The text below deals with one TCR beta chain. These data come from a study of blood T cell repertoires in COVID-19. Germline assignment: CDR1 LNHDA and CDR2 SQIVND (reference sequence). This CDR3 region has 13 residues. Trimming stripped 4 bases from V and 2 bases from J, with 8 bases between. Authors' processing steps: Using reference gene primer amplification, nucleated cell counts were estimated. Assay: immunoSEQ multiplex PCR; the TCRdb copy retains only in-frame clones and omits some. That table furnishes V, J and clone size, whereas the DNA furnished D and trimming. The sample comprises 71,000 or so clones, over 75% of which are singletons, and around 10% rests with the top ten.

This clonotype originated in a man aged 50 to 59 with acute or convalescent COVID-19. The source material was peripheral blood. The V call is TRBV19, the J call TRBJ1-2; D is ambiguous. CDR3 loop: CASSTTKNYGYTF. CDR3 nucleotides: TGTGCCAGTAGTACAACAAAAAACTATGGCTACACCTTC.